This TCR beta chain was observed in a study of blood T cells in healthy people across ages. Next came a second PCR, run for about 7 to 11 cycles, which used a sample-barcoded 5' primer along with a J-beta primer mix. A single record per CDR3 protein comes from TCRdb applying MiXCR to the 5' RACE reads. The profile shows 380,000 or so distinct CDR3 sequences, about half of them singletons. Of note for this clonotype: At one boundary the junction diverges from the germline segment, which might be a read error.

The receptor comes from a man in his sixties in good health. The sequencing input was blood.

The CDR3 nucleotides are TGCGCCAGCAGCTGGGAGGACTCCTACGAGCAGTACTTC. Encoded protein: CASSWEDSYEQYF. V usage is TRBV7-9 and J usage is TRBJ2-7, with a weak D call TRBD2 (6 bases). Germline CDR1 SEHNR, CDR2 FQNEAQ (reference sequence). The CDR3 loop spans 13 amino acids.